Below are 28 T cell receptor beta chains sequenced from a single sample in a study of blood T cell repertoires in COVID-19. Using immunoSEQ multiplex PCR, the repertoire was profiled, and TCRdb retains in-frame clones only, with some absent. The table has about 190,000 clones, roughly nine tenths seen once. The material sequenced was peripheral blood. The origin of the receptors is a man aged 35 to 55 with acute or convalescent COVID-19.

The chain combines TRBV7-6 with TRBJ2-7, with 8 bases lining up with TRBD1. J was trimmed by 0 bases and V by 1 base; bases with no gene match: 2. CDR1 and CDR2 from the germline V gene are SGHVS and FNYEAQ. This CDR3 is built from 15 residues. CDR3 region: CASSLGQGSSYEQYF. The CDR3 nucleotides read TGTGCCAGCAGCTTAGGACAGGGGAGCTCCTACGAGCAGTACTTC.

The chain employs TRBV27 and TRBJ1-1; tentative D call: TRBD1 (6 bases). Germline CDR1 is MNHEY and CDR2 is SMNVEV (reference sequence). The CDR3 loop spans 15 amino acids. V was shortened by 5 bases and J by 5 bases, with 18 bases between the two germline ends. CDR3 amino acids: CASSPSRGGSTEAFF. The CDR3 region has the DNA TGTGCCAGCAGTCCCTCCAGGGGAGGGAGTACTGAAGCTTTCTTT.

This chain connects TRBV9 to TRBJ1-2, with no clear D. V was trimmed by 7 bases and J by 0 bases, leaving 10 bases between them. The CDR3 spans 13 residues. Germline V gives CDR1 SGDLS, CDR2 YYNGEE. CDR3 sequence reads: CASRHLSNYGYTF. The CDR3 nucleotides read TGTGCCAGCCGACACCTTTCTAACTATGGCTACACCTTC.

The CDR3 DNA sequence: TGTGCCACCAGTGATTTGCAGAGCGGGGGATCTGAGCAGTTCTTC. Translation: CATSDLQSGGSEQFF. The rearrangement links TRBV24-1 to TRBJ2-1, with 8 bases fitting TRBD2. The CDR3 spans 15 residues. Germline V gene data show CDR1 as KGHDR and CDR2 as SFDVKD. Losses at the gene ends were 0 bases for V and 9 bases for J; bases not matched to a gene: 6.

CDR3 sequence (DNA): TGCGCCAGCAGCCAAGATCGGGCAGGGAACTATGGCTACACCTTC. The encoded protein is CASSQDRAGNYGYTF. This sequence joins TRBV4-3 and TRBJ1-2; maybe TRBD1 (5 bases). Germline V lookup: CDR1 LGHNA, CDR2 YSLEER. V was clipped by 0 bases and J by 2 bases, with 10 bases between them. The CDR3 is 15 residues long.

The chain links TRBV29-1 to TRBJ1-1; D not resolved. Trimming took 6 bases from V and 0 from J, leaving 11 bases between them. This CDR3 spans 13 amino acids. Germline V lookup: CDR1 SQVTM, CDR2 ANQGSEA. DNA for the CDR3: TGCAGCGTCCTCGGAGCCATGAACACTGAAGCTTTCTTT. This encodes CSVLGAMNTEAFF.

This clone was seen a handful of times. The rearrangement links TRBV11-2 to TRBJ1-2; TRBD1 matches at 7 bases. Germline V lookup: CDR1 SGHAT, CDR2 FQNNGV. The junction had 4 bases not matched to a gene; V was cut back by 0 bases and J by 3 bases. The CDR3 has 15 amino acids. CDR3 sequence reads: CASSLDQGGYYGYTF. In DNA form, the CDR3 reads TGTGCCAGCAGCTTAGATCAGGGGGGATACTATGGCTACACCTTC.

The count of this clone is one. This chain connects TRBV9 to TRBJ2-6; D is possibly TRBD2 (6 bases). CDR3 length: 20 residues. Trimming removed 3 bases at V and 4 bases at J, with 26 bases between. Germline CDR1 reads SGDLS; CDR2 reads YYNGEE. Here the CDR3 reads CASSGHPATLGGLGANVLTF. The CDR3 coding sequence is TGTGCCAGCAGCGGCCACCCAGCGACCTTAGGAGGGTTAGGGGCCAACGTCCTGACTTTC. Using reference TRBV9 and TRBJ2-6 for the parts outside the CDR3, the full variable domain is DSGVTQTPKHLITATGQRVTLRCSPRSGDLSVYWYQQSLDQGLQFLIQYYNGEERAKGNILERFSAQQFPDLHSELNLSSLELGDSALYFCASSGHPATLGGLGANVLTFGAGSRLTVL.

The CDR3 DNA reads as TGCGCCAGCAGTCCTGTAATACAGGGCGACACTGAAGCTTTCTTT. Its protein is CASSPVIQGDTEAFF. J is TRBJ1-1 and V is TRBV5-1, with D maybe TRBD1 (6 bases). The V end was cut by 5 bases, the J end by 3 bases, with 17 bases between. Germline V gene data show CDR1 as SGHRS and CDR2 as YFSETQ. CDR3 size: 15 residues.

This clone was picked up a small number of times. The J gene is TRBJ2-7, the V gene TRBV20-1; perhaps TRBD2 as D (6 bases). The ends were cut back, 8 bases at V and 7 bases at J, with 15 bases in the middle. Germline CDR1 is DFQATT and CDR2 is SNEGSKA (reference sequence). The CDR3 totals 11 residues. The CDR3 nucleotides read TGCAGTTCACGGGGGTGTCGGGAGCAGTACTTC. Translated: CSSRGCREQYF.

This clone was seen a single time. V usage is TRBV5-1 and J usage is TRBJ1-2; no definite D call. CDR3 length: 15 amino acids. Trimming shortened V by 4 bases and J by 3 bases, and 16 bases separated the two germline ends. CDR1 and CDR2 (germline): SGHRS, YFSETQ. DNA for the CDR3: TGCGCCAGCAGCCTCGCTTTGGGCTCCGACTATGGCTACACCTTC. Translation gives CASSLALGSDYGYTF.

The CDR3 DNA sequence: TGTGCCAGCAGCCCCCCTGACAGGGGGTATTCACCCCTCCACTTT. Translated, it gives CASSPPDRGYSPLHF. The chain employs TRBV7-9 and TRBJ1-6; 9 bases align to TRBD1. From germline, CDR1 is SEHNR and CDR2 FQNEAQ (reference sequence). There are 15 residues in the CDR3. Trimming at V came to 5 bases and at J to 8 bases, leaving 7 bases not matched to a gene.

Here the CDR3 DNA reads TGTGCCAGCGGGAGACAGGTCAACGAGCAGTACTTC. Amino acids: CASGRQVNEQYF. The J gene is TRBJ2-7, the V gene TRBV2; D may be TRBD1 (6 bases). Trimming took 8 bases from V and 5 from J, leaving 13 bases between them. The CDR3 consists of 12 residues. The V gene's germline CDR1 is SNHLY and CDR2 FYNNEI.

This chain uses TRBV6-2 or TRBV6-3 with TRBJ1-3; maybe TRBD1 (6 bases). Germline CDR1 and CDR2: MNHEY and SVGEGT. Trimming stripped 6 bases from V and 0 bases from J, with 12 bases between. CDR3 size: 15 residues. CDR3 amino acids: CASSRTGSSGNTIYF. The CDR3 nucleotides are TGTGCCAGCAGCCGAACAGGGAGCTCTGGAAACACCATATATTTT.

DNA of the CDR3: TGTGCCAGCAGTGAGGGAGGGAGTCGCACTGAAGCTTTCTTT. Translation: CASSEGGSRTEAFF. The chain carries TRBV6-1 and TRBJ1-1; D gene ambiguous. Trimming removed 3 bases at V and 4 bases at J, with 12 bases between. Germline-derived CDR1 and CDR2 are MNHNS and SASEGT. CDR3 length: 14 amino acids.

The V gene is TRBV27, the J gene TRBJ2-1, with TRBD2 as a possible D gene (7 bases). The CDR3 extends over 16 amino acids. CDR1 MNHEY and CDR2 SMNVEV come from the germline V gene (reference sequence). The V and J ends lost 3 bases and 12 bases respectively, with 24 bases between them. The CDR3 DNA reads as TGTGCCAGCAGTTTTCTGAGGGGGGGGCCGGGATATGGGCAGTTCTTC. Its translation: CASSFLRGGPGYGQFF.

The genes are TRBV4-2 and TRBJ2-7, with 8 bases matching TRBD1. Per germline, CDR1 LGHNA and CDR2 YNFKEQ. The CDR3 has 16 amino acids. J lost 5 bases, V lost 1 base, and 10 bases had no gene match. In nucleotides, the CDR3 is TGTGCCAGCAGCCAAGTGGCAGGGGGCGAGGGCCACGAGCAGTACTTC. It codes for CASSQVAGGEGHEQYF.

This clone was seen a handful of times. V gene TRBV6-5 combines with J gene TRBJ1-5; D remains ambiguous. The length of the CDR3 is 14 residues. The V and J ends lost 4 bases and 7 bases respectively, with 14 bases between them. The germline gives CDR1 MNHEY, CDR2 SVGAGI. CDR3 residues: CASSSLEWRQPQHF. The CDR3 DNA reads TGTGCCAGCAGTTCCCTTGAATGGCGGCAGCCCCAGCATTTT.

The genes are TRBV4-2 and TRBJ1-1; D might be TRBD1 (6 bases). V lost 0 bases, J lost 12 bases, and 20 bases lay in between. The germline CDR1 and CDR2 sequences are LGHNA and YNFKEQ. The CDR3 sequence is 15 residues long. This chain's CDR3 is CASSQESLGRGGTFF. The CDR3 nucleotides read TGTGCCAGCAGCCAAGAAAGTCTTGGCAGGGGCGGAACTTTCTTT.

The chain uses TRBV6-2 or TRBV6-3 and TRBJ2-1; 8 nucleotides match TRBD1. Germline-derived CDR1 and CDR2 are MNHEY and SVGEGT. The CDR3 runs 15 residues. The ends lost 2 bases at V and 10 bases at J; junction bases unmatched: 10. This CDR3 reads CASSYPQGAIWEQFF. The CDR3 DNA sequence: TGTGCCAGCAGTTACCCCCAGGGGGCGATATGGGAGCAGTTCTTC.

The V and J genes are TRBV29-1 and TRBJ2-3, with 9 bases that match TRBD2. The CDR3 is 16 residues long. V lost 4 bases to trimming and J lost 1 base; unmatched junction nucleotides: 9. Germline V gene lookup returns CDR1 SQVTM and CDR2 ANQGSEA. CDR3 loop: CSVVGTAGGRTDTQYF. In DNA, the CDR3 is TGCAGCGTTGTCGGCACAGCGGGGGGCCGCACAGATACGCAGTATTTT.

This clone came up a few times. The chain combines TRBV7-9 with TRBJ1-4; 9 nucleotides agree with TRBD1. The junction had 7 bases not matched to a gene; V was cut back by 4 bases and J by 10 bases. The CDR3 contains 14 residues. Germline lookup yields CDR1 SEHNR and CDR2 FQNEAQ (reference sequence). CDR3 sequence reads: CASSSGTGWRKLFF. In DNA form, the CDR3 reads TGTGCCAGCAGCTCCGGGACAGGGTGGAGAAAACTGTTTTTT.

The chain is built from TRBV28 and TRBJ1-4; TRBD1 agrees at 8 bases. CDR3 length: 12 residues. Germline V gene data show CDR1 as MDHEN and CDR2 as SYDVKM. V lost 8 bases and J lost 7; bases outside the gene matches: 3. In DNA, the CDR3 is TGTGCCAGCCGACAGGGGATTGAAAAACTGTTTTTT. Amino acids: CASRQGIEKLFF.

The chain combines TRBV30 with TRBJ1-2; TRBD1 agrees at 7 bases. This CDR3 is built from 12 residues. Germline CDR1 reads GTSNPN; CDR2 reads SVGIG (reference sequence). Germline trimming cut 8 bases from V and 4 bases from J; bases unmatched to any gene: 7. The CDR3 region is CAVQGDGYGYTF. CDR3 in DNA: TGTGCCGTGCAGGGGGACGGCTATGGCTACACCTTC.

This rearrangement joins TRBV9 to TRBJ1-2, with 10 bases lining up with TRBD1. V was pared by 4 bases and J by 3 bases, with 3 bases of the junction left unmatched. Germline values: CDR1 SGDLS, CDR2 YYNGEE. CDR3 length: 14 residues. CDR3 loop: CASSPGQGDYGYTF. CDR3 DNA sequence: TGTGCCAGCAGCCCAGGACAGGGGGACTATGGCTACACCTTC.

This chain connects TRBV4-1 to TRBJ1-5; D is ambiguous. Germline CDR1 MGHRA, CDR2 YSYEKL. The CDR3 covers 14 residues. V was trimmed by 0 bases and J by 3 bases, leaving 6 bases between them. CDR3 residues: CASSQESFNQPQHF. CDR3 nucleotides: TGCGCCAGCAGCCAAGAATCTTTCAATCAGCCCCAGCATTTT.

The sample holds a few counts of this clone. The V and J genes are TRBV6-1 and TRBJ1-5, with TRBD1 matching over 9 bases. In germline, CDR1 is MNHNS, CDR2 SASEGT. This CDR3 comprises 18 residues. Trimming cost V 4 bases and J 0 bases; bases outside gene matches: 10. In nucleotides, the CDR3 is TGTGCCAGCAGTGCCCGGACAGGGGAATATTATAGCAATCAGCCCCAGCATTTT. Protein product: CASSARTGEYYSNQPQHF.

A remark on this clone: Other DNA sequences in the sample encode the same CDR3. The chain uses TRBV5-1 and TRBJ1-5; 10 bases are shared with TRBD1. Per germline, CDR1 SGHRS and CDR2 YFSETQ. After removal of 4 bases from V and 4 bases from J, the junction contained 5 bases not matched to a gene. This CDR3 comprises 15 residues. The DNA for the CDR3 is TGCGCCAGCAGCCCGACAGGGGGCAGTAATCAGCCCCAGCATTTT. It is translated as CASSPTGGSNQPQHF.